This T cell receptor (beta chain) came from a study of blood T cell repertoires in COVID-19. As for the study in general: Sites in the United States, Italy and Spain provided acute and convalescent COVID-19 samples.

Methods used by the authors: Researchers report that nucleated cell counts were estimated from reference gene primer amplification. Clones were sequenced by immunoSEQ multiplex PCR, and TCRdb holds only the in-frame ones, with some missing. D and trimming come from the DNA, and the V and J calls and clone size come from that table. The sample includes 300,000 or so clones, 85% to 90% seen only once; the top ten take roughly 3.6%. The CDR3 sequence is 14 residues long. In germline, CDR1 is SGHRS, CDR2 YFSETQ. V shed 0 bases, J shed 4 bases, and the junction held 0 bases outside the gene matches. The sample taken for sequencing was peripheral blood. The chain joins TRBV5-1 to TRBJ1-2, with 10 bases matching TRBD1. This TCR was sampled from a middle-aged woman with acute or convalescent COVID-19. CDR3 in DNA: TGCGCCAGCAGCTTGGGGGACAGGGGCTATGGCTACACCTTC. Its protein is CASSLGDRGYGYTF.